The 23 T cell receptor beta chains below all came from one sample that was sequenced in a study of T-cell memory formation after mild COVID-19. One entry per CDR3 protein, called by TCRdb with MiXCR from the 5' RACE reads. Of approximately 190,000 distinct CDR3 sequences listed, around 17% were seen once; the top ten hold around 2.4%. The specimen was PBMCs or a T cell subset sorted from them (not recorded which). The receptors originated from an adult woman who had mild COVID-19 (a few samples of this study predate the infection). Cell type and time point are not known.

The chain carries TRBV7-6 and TRBJ2-2; 12 bases map to TRBD1. CDR3 length: 16 amino acids. The germline CDR1 and CDR2 sequences are SGHVS and FNYEAQ. With 5 bases clipped from V and 5 bases from J, the junction kept 6 bases outside the gene matches. CDR3 sequence: CASSQRDRGRTGELFF. CDR3 DNA sequence: TGTGCCAGCAGCCAACGGGACAGGGGGCGTACCGGGGAGCTGTTTTTT. Filled out from reference TRBV7-6 and TRBJ2-2, the complete variable domain reads GAGVSQSPRYKVTKRGQDVALRCDPISGHVSLYWYRQALGQGPEFLTYFNYEAQQDKSGLPNDRFSAERPEGSISTLTIQRTEQRDSAMYRCASSQRDRGRTGELFFGEGSRLTVL.

This clonotype was seen repeatedly, ten times or more. The DNA of the CDR3 is TGCGCCAGCAGCTTGACCCCAGGGGTCTACAATGAGCAGTTCTTC. Its protein is CASSLTPGVYNEQFF. The V gene is TRBV5-1, the J gene TRBJ2-1; weak D call: TRBD1 (6 bases). The germline V gene has CDR1 SGHRS and CDR2 YFSETQ. The CDR3 is made up of 15 amino acids. The V gene lost 1 base and the J gene lost 3 bases, with 11 bases spanning the gap.

This clonotype was recorded a few times. The chain joins TRBV5-5 to TRBJ2-7; 8 bases line up with TRBD2. The CDR3 runs to 16 residues. CDR1 is SGHKS and CDR2 is YYEKEE in the germline V gene (reference sequence). J lost 1 base, V lost 0 bases, and 6 bases had no gene match. CDR3 bases: TGTGCCAGCAGCTTGGAAGGCGGGAGGAATTCCTACGAGCAGTACTTC. This codes for CASSLEGGRNSYEQYF.

This clonotype was observed a few times. The J gene is TRBJ2-7, the V gene TRBV25-1; D might be TRBD1 (5 bases). Germline assignment: CDR1 MGHDK and CDR2 SYGVNS. The ends were cut back, 6 bases at V and 3 bases at J, with 9 bases in the middle. CDR3 length: 12 residues. The CDR3 sequence: CASRDNFYEQYF. The CDR3 nucleotides are TGTGCCAGCAGGGACAACTTCTACGAGCAGTACTTC.

The CDR3, as DNA: TGCGCCAGAAGCCCTGACAATTATAATGAAAAACTGTTTTTT. Amino acids: CARSPDNYNEKLFF. This chain joins TRBV5-1 and TRBJ1-4; no definite D call. The germline gives CDR1 SGHRS, CDR2 YFSETQ. CDR3 length: 14 amino acids. V was clipped by 8 bases and J by 4 bases, with 15 bases between them.

This clonotype was detected only a few times. The J gene is TRBJ2-1, the V gene TRBV7-2; D is perhaps TRBD2 (5 bases). This CDR3 is 15 amino acids long. Germline CDR1 and CDR2: SGHTA and FQGNSA. V was shortened by 5 bases and J by 5 bases, with 16 bases between the two germline ends. CDR3 in DNA: TGTGCCAGCAGCCGAAGCGGAGTTAACAACAATGAGCAGTTCTTC. Amino acid sequence: CASSRSGVNNNEQFF.

In its sample, this clonotype was seen many times. The chain joins TRBV18 to TRBJ2-5; 8 positions agree with TRBD1. The CDR3 spans 15 residues. CDR1 and CDR2 from the germline V gene are KGHSH and LQKENI. The junction had 5 bases not matched to a gene; V was cut back by 3 bases and J by 2 bases. CDR3 in amino acids: CASSPDRGFQETQYF. In DNA form, the CDR3 reads TGTGCCAGCTCACCCGACAGGGGATTTCAAGAGACCCAGTACTTC.

CDR3 sequence (DNA): TGTGCCAGCAGCGTAGGACCACAGGTGGGGAGCGAGCAGTACTTC. It translates to CASSVGPQVGSEQYF. The genes are TRBV9 and TRBJ2-7; D may match TRBD1 or TRBD2 (5 bases each). This CDR3 contains 15 residues. Germline-derived CDR1 and CDR2 are SGDLS and YYNGEE. Trimming removed 0 bases at V and 6 bases at J, with 16 bases between.

The rearrangement uses TRBV18 and TRBJ1-1; D gene ambiguous. V was cut by 0 bases and J by 1 base, with 6 bases left in between. CDR3 length equals 14 residues. Germline CDR1 is KGHSH and CDR2 is LQKENI. Written as DNA, the CDR3 is TGTGCCAGCTCACCACCGAACGGGAACACTGAAGCTTTCTTT. This encodes CASSPPNGNTEAFF.

This chain uses TRBV9 with TRBJ2-2; no reliable D call. Trimming cost V 1 base and J 1 base, with 2 bases left between them. CDR1 is SGDLS, CDR2 YYNGEE, per germline. The CDR3 is made up of 13 amino acids. CDR3 loop: CASSVKNTGELFF. The CDR3, as DNA: TGTGCCAGCAGCGTAAAGAACACCGGGGAGCTGTTTTTT. The full variable domain, with the rest looked up from reference TRBV9 and TRBJ2-2, is DSGVTQTPKHLITATGQRVTLRCSPRSGDLSVYWYQQSLDQGLQFLIQYYNGEERAKGNILERFSAQQFPDLHSELNLSSLELGDSALYFCASSVKNTGELFFGEGSRLTVL.

The rearrangement joins TRBV2 to TRBJ1-5; 7 nucleotides line up with TRBD1. CDR1 SNHLY and CDR2 FYNNEI come from the germline V gene. V lost 6 bases to trimming and J lost 0 bases; unmatched junction nucleotides: 5. The length of the CDR3 is 15 residues. The CDR3 spells CASRGTDYSNQPQHF. CDR3 sequence (DNA): TGTGCCAGCAGGGGGACAGATTATAGCAATCAGCCCCAGCATTTT.

This clonotype was detected many times. The chain has TRBV5-1 and TRBJ1-1, with 7 bases that match TRBD1. Germline V gene sequence: CDR1 SGHRS, CDR2 YFSETQ. CDR3 length: 15 residues. V shed 0 bases, J shed 4 bases, and the junction held 6 bases outside the gene matches. For the CDR3, the DNA is TGCGCCAGCAGCTTGGATGGGGCAGGGGGCACTGAAGCTTTCTTT. Protein: CASSLDGAGGTEAFF.

A few counts support this clonotype. The chain employs TRBV6-4 and TRBJ2-7; 9 nucleotides match TRBD1. CDR3 length: 15 amino acids. The V gene end was trimmed by 1 base and the J gene end by 3 bases; junction bases not matched to a gene: 4. From germline, CDR1 is MRHNA and CDR2 SNTAGT. This CDR3 is CASSDFDRGDYEQYF. CDR3 nucleotide sequence: TGTGCCAGCAGTGACTTTGACAGGGGGGACTACGAGCAGTACTTC.

The chain links TRBV12-3 or TRBV12-4 to TRBJ2-7; D ambiguous. The CDR3 consists of 14 residues. Trimming took off 7 bases at V and 2 bases at J, with 15 bases between the two ends. The CDR3 loop is CASTMLGEAYEQYF. The CDR3 DNA reads as TGTGCCAGCACCATGCTCGGTGAGGCCTACGAGCAGTACTTC.

The chain has TRBV4-2 and TRBJ2-5; D may correspond to TRBD1 or TRBD2 (6 bases each). Germline loops: CDR1 LGHNA, CDR2 YNFKEQ. This CDR3 has 15 residues. With 0 bases removed from V and 1 base from J, the gap between germline ends came to 9 bases. This CDR3 is CASSQDRGPQETQYF. The CDR3 DNA reads as TGTGCCAGCAGCCAAGATCGGGGGCCCCAAGAGACCCAGTACTTC.

In its sample, this clonotype was seen a few times. The V and J genes are TRBV29-1 and TRBJ2-2; no clear D. Germline lookup yields CDR1 SQVTM and CDR2 ANQGSEA. The CDR3 has 13 amino acids. With 1 base removed from V and 1 base from J, the gap between germline ends came to 4 bases. The CDR3 DNA reads as TGCAGCGTTGAAGGCGGGAACACCGGGGAGCTGTTTTTT. Translating it yields CSVEGGNTGELFF.

This sequence joins TRBV24-1 and TRBJ1-5; no definite D call. The CDR3 consists of 15 residues. Trimming cost V 4 bases and J 2 bases, with 11 bases left between them. Germline V gives CDR1 KGHDR, CDR2 SFDVKD. CDR3 in DNA: TGTGCCACCAGTGAGGAGGGCGCCGGCAATCAGCCCCAGCATTTT. Encoded protein: CATSEEGAGNQPQHF.

This chain links TRBV29-1 with TRBJ1-3; D gene unclear. The CDR3 contains 15 residues. Germline assignment: CDR1 SQVTM and CDR2 ANQGSEA. V was shortened by 3 bases and J by 4 bases, with 16 bases between the two germline ends. The CDR3 here is CSVDSVPRIGNTIYF. The DNA of the CDR3 is TGCAGCGTTGACTCTGTCCCTAGGATCGGAAACACCATATATTTT.

This chain links TRBV5-1 with TRBJ1-1; no clear D. This CDR3 region has 13 residues. Germline V lookup: CDR1 SGHRS, CDR2 YFSETQ. The V gene lost 0 bases and the J gene lost 4 bases, with 7 bases spanning the gap. The CDR3 sequence: CASSLGLGTEAFF. The CDR3 bases are TGCGCCAGCAGCTTGGGGTTGGGCACTGAAGCTTTCTTT.

The V and J genes are TRBV6-2 or TRBV6-3 and TRBJ1-5, with unresolved D. This CDR3 comprises 15 residues. The V end lost 7 bases, the J end lost 0 bases, and 13 bases lay between the germline ends. CDR1 is MNHEY and CDR2 is SVGEGT in the germline V gene. The CDR3 DNA sequence: TGTGCCAGCACCCACGGCATTTATAGCAATCAGCCCCAGCATTTT. Its protein is CASTHGIYSNQPQHF.

The V call is TRBV7-2, the J call TRBJ1-2; the D gene is possibly TRBD1 (5 bases). The germline V and J ends were trimmed by 3 bases and 8 bases, with 13 bases remaining between them. Germline-derived CDR1 and CDR2 are SGHTA and FQGNSA. This CDR3 is built from 13 residues. Here the CDR3 DNA reads TGTGCCAGCAGCTTGACGGGGGTGCGGGGCTACACCTTC. This translates into CASSLTGVRGYTF.

The chain recombines TRBV2 with TRBJ1-5; D is perhaps TRBD1 (5 bases). Germline loops: CDR1 SNHLY, CDR2 FYNNEI. The germline V and J ends were trimmed by 5 bases and 4 bases, with 9 bases remaining between them. The CDR3 runs to 13 residues. In DNA form, the CDR3 reads TGTGCCAGCAGTCTGGACACTAATCAGCCCCAGCATTTT. Residues: CASSLDTNQPQHF.

The chain combines TRBV20-1 with TRBJ2-3, with a tentative D call TRBD2 (5 bases). CDR1 DFQATT and CDR2 SNEGSKA come from the germline V gene (reference sequence). V was trimmed by 4 bases and J by 7 bases, leaving 21 bases between them. The CDR3 extends over 15 amino acids. The CDR3 coding sequence is TGCAGTGCTAACATGGGAGAGACCCCCACGAATACGCAGTATTTT. Encoded protein: CSANMGETPTNTQYF.